This record looks at one T cell receptor beta chain sequence and its context. Uncontrolled infection, other autoimmune disease, pregnancy or lactation disqualified patients from enrolment. Based on clinical symptoms, serum thyroxine and TRAb, thyroid ultrasound and orbital computed tomography, diagnoses were reached. This sample is part of a study of T cells in Graves' hyperthyroidism and ophthalmopathy. The TCR beta CDR3 regions underwent amplification using RNA transcripts as the source. In the first-round RT-PCR of the TCR CDR3, the HTBI primer set was used. TCRdb processed the multiplex PCR reads anew with MiXCR; each CDR3 protein has one entry. The sample records under 500,000 distinct CDR3 sequences, over 11% being singletons. The CDR3 is 14 amino acids. CDR1 SGHDT and CDR2 YYEEEE come from the germline V gene. Between the trimmed V and J ends, which lost 1 base and 4 bases, there was a span of 11 bases.

The chain carries TRBV5-6 and TRBJ1-1; D unresolved. Sequenced input: blood. The clonotype originates from a middle-aged man with Graves' ophthalmopathy. Here the CDR3 reads CASSLPGEGTEAFF. The CDR3 nucleotides are TGTGCCAGCAGCTTGCCAGGTGAGGGCACTGAAGCTTTCTTT.